The clone carrying this T cell receptor beta chain came up a few times. What it recognizes is unknown. These data are taken from a study of T-cell reconstitution after alpha-beta-depleted transplantation in children. Study results and limitations: A year had passed since transplant, and T-cell counts and diversity by then came mostly from newly produced T cells. Several hundred expanded graft clones reportedly were the source of alpha-beta T cells about two months after transplant.

Germline V gene sequence: CDR1 GTSNPN, CDR2 SVGIG (reference sequence). The V end lost 2 bases, the J end lost 0 bases, and 10 bases lay between the germline ends. CDR3 size: 14 residues. The TCRbeta library incorporated unique molecular identifiers. Using its own MiXCR run on the PCR reads, TCRdb lists one record per CDR3 protein. The sample comprises 440,000 or so distinct CDR3 sequences, roughly 43% of which are singletons, and approximately 30% rests with the top ten. The clonotype originates from a girl aged 2 to 9 with aplastic anemia, due to receive a stem cell transplant. Source: PBMCs, taken before TCRalphabeta/CD19-depleted stem cell transplant. The V and J genes are TRBV30 and TRBJ1-1; D remains unclear. The CDR3 DNA follows: TGTGCCTGGAGTACCACGACGGTGAACACTGAAGCTTTCTTT. Translated: CAWSTTTVNTEAFF. The variable domain in full, completed from reference TRBV30 and TRBJ1-1, reads SQTIHQWPATLVQPVGSPLSLECTVEGTSNPNLYWYRQAAGRGLQLLFYSVGIGQISSEVPQNLSASRPQDRQFILSSKKLLLSDSGFYLCAWSTTTVNTEAFFGQGTRLTVV.